What follows are 13 T cell receptor beta chains derived from one specimen sequenced in a study of identifying expanded T cells in peripheral blood. The method was immunoSEQ multiplex PCR; TCRdb's version includes in-frame clones alone and lacks a portion of them. This repertoire shows 91,000 or so clones, more than 70% found once; its top ten account for about 3.9%. The sequenced material came from blood. All receptors derive from a person aged 18 to 69 in good health.

The V and J genes are TRBV2 and TRBJ2-4, with D perhaps matching TRBD2 (5 bases). The ends were cut back, 6 bases at V and 3 bases at J, with 15 bases in the middle. The CDR3 is 15 amino acids. Germline-derived CDR1 and CDR2 are SNHLY and FYNNEI. Here the CDR3 DNA reads TGTGCCAGCAGCGAGGGTCCCTGGGTCAAAAACATTCAGTACTTC. Its translation: CASSEGPWVKNIQYF. Together with reference TRBV2 and TRBJ2-4, the CDR3 gives the full variable domain: EPEVTQTPSHQVTQMGQEVILRCVPISNHLYFYWYRQILGQKVEFLVSFYNNEISEKSEIFDDQFSVERPDGSNFTLKIRSTKLEDSAMYFCASSEGPWVKNIQYFGAGTRLSVL.

The chain combines TRBV4-1 with TRBJ2-5; a weak D match, TRBD1 (6 bases). Germline V gene sequence: CDR1 MGHRA, CDR2 YSYEKL. The V gene lost 4 bases and the J gene lost 2 bases, with 8 bases spanning the gap. This CDR3 has 13 amino acids. CDR3 protein: CASSLGQQETQYF. The CDR3 nucleotides read TGCGCCAGCAGCCTCGGACAGCAAGAGACCCAGTACTTC.

The rearrangement joins TRBV23-1 to TRBJ2-1; TRBD2 matches 10 bases. TRBV23-1 is an ORF for which the function is uncertain. V was pared by 4 bases and J by 10 bases, with 10 bases of the junction left unmatched. This CDR3 spans 15 amino acids. The CDR3 sequence: CASSLKREGRWEQFF. In nucleotides, the CDR3 is TGCGCCAGCAGTCTCAAGCGGGAGGGCCGTTGGGAGCAGTTCTTC.

The V call is TRBV28, the J call TRBJ1-6, with D hard to call. Germline CDR1 is MDHEN and CDR2 is SYDVKM. CDR3 length: 17 residues. Trimming stripped 6 bases from V and 5 bases from J, with 20 bases between. The CDR3 region has the DNA TGTGCCAGCAGAACAAGTGAGGGTCTAGGCGATAATTCACCCCTCCACTTT. This gives the protein CASRTSEGLGDNSPLHF.

The chain links TRBV11-2 to TRBJ2-6; the D gene is possibly TRBD1 (5 bases). The V and J ends lost 5 bases and 1 base respectively, with 9 bases between them. The germline V gene has CDR1 SGHAT and CDR2 FQNNGV. The CDR3 extends over 15 amino acids. The CDR3 reads CASSQGVSGANVLTF. The CDR3 DNA reads TGTGCCAGCAGCCAAGGGGTTTCTGGGGCCAACGTCCTGACTTTC.

This clone was counted a single time. The rearrangement links TRBV4-1 to TRBJ1-5, with TRBD1 matching 8 bases. CDR1 is MGHRA, CDR2 YSYEKL, per germline. V was clipped by 8 bases and J by 3 bases; unmatched bases: 9. This CDR3 has 15 residues. Written as DNA, the CDR3 is TGCGCCAGCGACCGCACGGACAGGGTCAATCAGCCCCAGCATTTT. Amino acid sequence: CASDRTDRVNQPQHF.

J is TRBJ1-2 and V is TRBV7-9; D is unclear. V was shortened by 3 bases and J by 5 bases, with 10 bases between the two germline ends. CDR3 length equals 13 residues. CDR1 is SEHNR, CDR2 FQNEAQ, per germline (reference sequence). CDR3 in amino acids: CASSFRAVYGYTF. The CDR3, as DNA: TGTGCCAGCAGCTTCCGGGCCGTATATGGCTACACCTTC. Together with reference TRBV7-9 and TRBJ1-2, the CDR3 gives the full variable domain: DTGVSQNPRHKITKRGQNVTFRCDPISEHNRLYWYRQTLGQGPEFLTYFQNEAQLEKSRLLSDRFSAERPKGSFSTLEIQRTEQGDSAMYLCASSFRAVYGYTFGSGTRLTVV.

V and J are TRBV7-2 and TRBJ2-1; possible D gene TRBD1, 6 bases. The germline CDR1 and CDR2 sequences are SGHTA and FQGNSA. CDR3 length equals 15 residues. V was pared by 1 base and J by 3 bases, with 10 bases between. CDR3 DNA sequence: TGTGCCAGCAGCTTAGGAGGGGGTCTCTACAATGAGCAGTTCTTC. Translation: CASSLGGGLYNEQFF.

The rearrangement links TRBV7-3 to TRBJ1-2, with 7 nucleotides matching TRBD1. The germline V gene encodes CDR1 SGHTA and CDR2 FQGTGA. The CDR3 length is 13 residues. V lost 0 bases and J lost 6; bases outside the gene matches: 1. DNA of the CDR3: TGTGCCAGCAGCTTAACACAGGGGAATGGCTACACCTTC. It codes for CASSLTQGNGYTF.

J is TRBJ2-3 and V is TRBV4-1; D might be TRBD1 or TRBD2, each matching 5 bases. V dropped 1 base and J dropped 0 bases, with 17 bases sitting between them. The CDR3 runs 18 residues. The germline V gene encodes CDR1 MGHRA and CDR2 YSYEKL. In DNA, the CDR3 is TGCGCCAGCAGCCAAGGTACTAGTAGGGGTCGGAGCACAGATACGCAGTATTTT. Translation: CASSQGTSRGRSTDTQYF.

The chain links TRBV28 to TRBJ2-4, with D perhaps matching TRBD1 or TRBD2 (5 bases each). V shed 4 bases and J shed 7 bases, with 8 bases lying between them. The CDR3 has 12 amino acids. Germline V lookup: CDR1 MDHEN, CDR2 SYDVKM. The chain's CDR3 is CASSWGWNIQYF. The DNA for the CDR3 is TGTGCCAGCAGTTGGGGGTGGAACATTCAGTACTTC.

V gene TRBV7-3 combines with J gene TRBJ2-2; TRBD2 might be the D (5 bases). The V gene's germline CDR1 is SGHTA and CDR2 FQGTGA. The V and J ends lost 3 bases and 1 base respectively, with 12 bases between them. This CDR3 region has 16 residues. The chain's CDR3 is CASSLRRTGNTGELFF. The CDR3 DNA is TGTGCCAGCAGCTTGAGACGGACTGGGAACACCGGGGAGCTGTTTTTT. Full variable domain (remainder filled in from reference TRBV7-3 and TRBJ2-2): GAGVSQTPSNKVTEKGKYVELRCDPISGHTALYWYRQSLGQGPEFLIYFQGTGAADDSGLPNDRFFAVRPEGSVSTLKIQRTERGDSAVYLCASSLRRTGNTGELFFGEGSRLTVL.

CDR3 sequence: CASSQDRTAGELFF. DNA of the CDR3: TGTGCCAGCAGCCAAGATCGGACAGCCGGGGAGCTGTTTTTT. The rearrangement joins TRBV14 to TRBJ2-2; D is perhaps TRBD1 (6 bases). The CDR3 length is 14 residues. The germline V and J ends were trimmed by 0 bases and 6 bases, with 8 bases remaining between them. Germline V gene lookup returns CDR1 SGHDN and CDR2 FVKESK.